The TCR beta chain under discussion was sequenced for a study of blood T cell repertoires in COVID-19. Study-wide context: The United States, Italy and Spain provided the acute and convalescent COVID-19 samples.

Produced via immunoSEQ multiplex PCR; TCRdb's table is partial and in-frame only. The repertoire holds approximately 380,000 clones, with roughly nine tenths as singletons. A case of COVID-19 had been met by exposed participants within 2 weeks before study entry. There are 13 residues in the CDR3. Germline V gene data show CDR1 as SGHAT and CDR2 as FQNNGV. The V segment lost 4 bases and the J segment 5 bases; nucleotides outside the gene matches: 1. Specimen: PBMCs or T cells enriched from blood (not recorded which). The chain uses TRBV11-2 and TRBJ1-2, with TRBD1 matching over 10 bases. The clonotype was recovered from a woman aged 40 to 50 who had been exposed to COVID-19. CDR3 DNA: TGTGCCAGCAGCTCGGGACAGGGGTATGGCTACACCTTC. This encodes CASSSGQGYGYTF.